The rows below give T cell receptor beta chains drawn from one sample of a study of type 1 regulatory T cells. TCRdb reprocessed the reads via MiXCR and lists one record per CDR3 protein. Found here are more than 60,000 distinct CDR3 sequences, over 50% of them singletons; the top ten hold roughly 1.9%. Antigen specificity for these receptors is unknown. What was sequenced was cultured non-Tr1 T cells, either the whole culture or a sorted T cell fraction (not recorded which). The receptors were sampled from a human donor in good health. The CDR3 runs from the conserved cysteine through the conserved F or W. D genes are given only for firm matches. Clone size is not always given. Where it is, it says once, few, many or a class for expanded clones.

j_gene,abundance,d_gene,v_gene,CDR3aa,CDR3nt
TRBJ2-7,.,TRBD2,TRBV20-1,CSAPQARTSGYYEQYF,TGCAGTGCTCCCCAAGCTCGGACTAGCGGTTACTACGAGCAGTACTTC
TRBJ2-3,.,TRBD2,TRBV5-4,CASSGGLNTDTQYF,TGTGCCAGCAGCGGGGGACTAAACACAGATACGCAGTATTTT
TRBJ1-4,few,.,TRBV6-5,CASSYDSSHNEKLFF,TGTGCCAGCAGTTACGACAGCTCACATAATGAAAAACTGTTTTTT
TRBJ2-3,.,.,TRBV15,CTTSRRSSDTQYF,TGTACCACCAGCAGACGGAGCTCCGATACGCAGTATTTT
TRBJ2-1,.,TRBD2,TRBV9,CASSVGLAGDNEQFF,TGTGCCAGCAGCGTAGGACTAGCGGGAGACAATGAGCAGTTCTTC
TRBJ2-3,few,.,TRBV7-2,CASSLYRGGVDTQYF,TGTGCCAGCAGCTTGTACCGCGGAGGAGTAGATACGCAGTATTTT
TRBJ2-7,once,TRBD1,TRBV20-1,CSAYGAPGQGAYEQYF,TGCAGTGCTTATGGGGCTCCGGGACAGGGGGCTTACGAGCAGTACTTC
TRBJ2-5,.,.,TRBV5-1,CASSLGTTGAETQYF,TGCGCCAGCAGCCTAGGGACTACGGGGGCGGAGACCCAGTACTTC
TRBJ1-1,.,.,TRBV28,CASSGRGEAFF,TGTGCCAGCAGCGGCCGGGGTGAAGCTTTCTTT
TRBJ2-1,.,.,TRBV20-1,CSAWRDVHNEQFF,TGCAGTGCATGGCGGGACGTCCACAATGAGCAGTTCTTC
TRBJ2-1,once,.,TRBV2,CASSEQGMGEQFF,TGTGCCAGCAGTGAACAGGGGATGGGGGAGCAGTTCTTC
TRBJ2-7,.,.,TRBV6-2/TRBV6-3,CASSLTGTTVEQYF,TGTGCCAGCAGCCTTACCGGGACAACCGTCGAGCAGTACTTC
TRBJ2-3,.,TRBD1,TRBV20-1,CSVGTGGWDTQYF,TGCAGTGTTGGGACAGGGGGCTGGGATACGCAGTATTTT
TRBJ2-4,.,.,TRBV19,CASSPGLAKNIQYF,TGTGCCAGTTCTCCCGGATTAGCCAAAAACATTCAGTACTTC
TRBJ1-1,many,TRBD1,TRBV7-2,CASSSPGTGINTEAFF,TGTGCCAGCAGCTCGCCAGGGACAGGGATCAACACTGAAGCTTTCTTT
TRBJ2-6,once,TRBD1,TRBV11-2,CASRTGTGVFSGANVLTF,TGTGCCAGCAGAACCGGGACAGGGGTTTTCTCTGGGGCCAACGTCCTGACTTTC
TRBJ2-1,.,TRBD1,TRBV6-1,CASTGTGGREQFF,TGTGCCAGCACCGGGACAGGGGGGCGTGAGCAGTTCTTC
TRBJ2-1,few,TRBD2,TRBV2,CASSPTSSDEQFF,TGTGCCAGCAGTCCGACTAGCTCGGATGAGCAGTTCTTC